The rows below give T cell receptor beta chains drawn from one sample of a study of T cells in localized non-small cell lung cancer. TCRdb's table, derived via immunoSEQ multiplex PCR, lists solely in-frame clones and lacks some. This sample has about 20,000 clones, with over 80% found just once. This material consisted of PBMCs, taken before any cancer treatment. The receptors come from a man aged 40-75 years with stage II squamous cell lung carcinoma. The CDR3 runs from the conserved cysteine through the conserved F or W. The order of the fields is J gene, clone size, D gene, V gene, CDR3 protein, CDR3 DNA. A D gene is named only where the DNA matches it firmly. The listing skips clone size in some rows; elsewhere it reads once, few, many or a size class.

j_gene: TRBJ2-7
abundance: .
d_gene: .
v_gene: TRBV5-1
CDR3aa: CASSLSGSSYEQYF
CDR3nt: TGCGCCAGCAGCTTGTCGGGCAGTTCCTACGAGCAGTACTTC

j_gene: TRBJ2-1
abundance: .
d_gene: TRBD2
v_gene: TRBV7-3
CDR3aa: CASSPGLAGVYEQFF
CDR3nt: TGTGCCAGCAGCCCGGGACTAGCGGGAGTCTATGAGCAGTTCTTC

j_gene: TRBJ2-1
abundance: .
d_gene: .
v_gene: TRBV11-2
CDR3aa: CASSPPGAYEQFF
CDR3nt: TGTGCCAGCAGTCCCCCGGGGGCTTATGAGCAGTTCTTC

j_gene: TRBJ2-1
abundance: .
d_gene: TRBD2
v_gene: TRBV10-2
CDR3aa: CASSESTSGAYNEQFF
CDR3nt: TGCGCCAGCAGTGAGTCGACTAGCGGGGCGTACAATGAGCAGTTCTTC

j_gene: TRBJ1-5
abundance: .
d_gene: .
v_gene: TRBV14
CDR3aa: CASSRRPEQDRESTQHF
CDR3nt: TGTGCCAGCAGCCGCAGGCCCGAACAGGACCGGGAAAGTACCCAGCATTTT

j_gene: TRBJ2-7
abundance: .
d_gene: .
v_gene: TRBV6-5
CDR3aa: CASSRARGTYEQYF
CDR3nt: TGTGCCAGCAGCCGAGCAAGGGGGACGTACGAGCAGTACTTC

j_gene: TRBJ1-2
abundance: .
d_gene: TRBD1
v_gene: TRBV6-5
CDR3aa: CASTDRVEVGGYTF
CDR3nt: TGTGCCAGCACCGACAGGGTAGAGGTCGGAGGCTACACCTTC

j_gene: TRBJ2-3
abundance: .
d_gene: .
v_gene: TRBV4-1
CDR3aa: CASSPTPSRRDTDTQYF
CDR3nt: TGCGCCAGCAGCCCAACGCCCTCCCGGAGGGATACAGATACGCAGTATTTT

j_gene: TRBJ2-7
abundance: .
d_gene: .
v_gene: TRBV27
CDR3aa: CASSLAALALGEQYF
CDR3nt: TGTGCCAGCAGTTTAGCAGCGCTAGCCCTCGGGGAGCAGTACTTC

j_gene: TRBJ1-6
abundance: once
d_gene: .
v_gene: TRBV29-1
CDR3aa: CSVAEGPVYNSPLHF
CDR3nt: TGCAGCGTTGCGGAGGGGCCCGTCTATAATTCACCCCTCCACTTT

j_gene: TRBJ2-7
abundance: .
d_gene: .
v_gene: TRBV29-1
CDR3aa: CSVEDLGGHGEQYF
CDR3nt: TGCAGCGTTGAAGATCTGGGGGGTCACGGCGAGCAGTACTTC

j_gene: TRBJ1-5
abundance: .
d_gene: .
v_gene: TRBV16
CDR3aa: CASSPGRSPQPQHF
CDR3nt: TGTGCCAGCAGCCCGGGAAGAAGCCCTCAGCCCCAGCATTTT

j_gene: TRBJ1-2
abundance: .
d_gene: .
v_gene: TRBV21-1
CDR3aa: CASSKGCPGTPANYGYTF
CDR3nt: TGTGCCAGCAGCAAAGGCTGCCCCGGGACCCCTGCTAACTATGGCTACACCTTC

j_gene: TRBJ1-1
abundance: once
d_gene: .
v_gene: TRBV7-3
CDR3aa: CASSRGGYETEAFF
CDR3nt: TGTGCCAGCAGTCGGGGAGGGTATGAGACTGAAGCTTTCTTT

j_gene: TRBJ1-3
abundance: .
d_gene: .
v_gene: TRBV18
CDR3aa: CASSPLGGPGNTIYF
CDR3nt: TGTGCCAGCTCACCCCTAGGGGGGCCTGGAAACACCATATATTTT

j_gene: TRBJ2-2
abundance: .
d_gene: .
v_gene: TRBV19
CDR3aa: CASRLQGQLTIGELFF
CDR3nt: TGTGCCAGTAGGCTACAGGGACAACTCACTATCGGGGAGCTGTTTTTT

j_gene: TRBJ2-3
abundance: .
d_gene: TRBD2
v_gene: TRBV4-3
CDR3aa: CASSQVGRTDTQYF
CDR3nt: TGCGCCAGCAGCCAAGTCGGGAGGACGGATACGCAGTATTTT

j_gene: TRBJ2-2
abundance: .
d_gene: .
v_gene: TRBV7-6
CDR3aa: CASSFGTNTGELFF
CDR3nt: TGTGCCAGCAGCTTTGGGACGAACACCGGGGAGCTGTTTTTT

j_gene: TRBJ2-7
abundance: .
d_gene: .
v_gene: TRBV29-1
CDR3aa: CSVEAGTLHEQYF
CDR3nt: TGCAGCGTTGAAGCGGGTACCCTCCACGAGCAGTACTTC

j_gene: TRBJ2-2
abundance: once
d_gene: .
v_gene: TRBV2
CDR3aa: CASSEAHGGTGELFF
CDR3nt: TGTGCCAGCAGTGAAGCCCATGGGGGCACCGGGGAGCTGTTTTTT

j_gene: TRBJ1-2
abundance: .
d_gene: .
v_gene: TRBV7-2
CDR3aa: CASSLEGRNRYGYTF
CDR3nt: TGTGCCAGCAGCTTAGAGGGAAGGAACCGCTATGGCTACACCTTC

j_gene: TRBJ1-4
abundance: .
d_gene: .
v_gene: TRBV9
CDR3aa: CASSTTGRREKLFF
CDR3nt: TGTGCCAGCAGCACGACAGGCAGACGAGAAAAACTGTTTTTT

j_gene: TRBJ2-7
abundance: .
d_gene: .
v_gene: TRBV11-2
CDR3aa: CASSLVTSSYEQYF
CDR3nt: TGTGCCAGCAGCTTAGTAACCAGCTCCTACGAGCAGTACTTC

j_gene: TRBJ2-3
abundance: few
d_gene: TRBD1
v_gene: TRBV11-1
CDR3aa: CASSSTRTGTDTQYF
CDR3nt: TGTGCCAGCAGCTCAACAAGGACAGGAACAGATACGCAGTATTTT

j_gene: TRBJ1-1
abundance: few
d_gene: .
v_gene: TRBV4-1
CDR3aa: CASSQERSGQNTEAFF
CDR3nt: TGCGCCAGCAGCCAAGAAAGGTCCGGACAGAACACTGAAGCTTTCTTT

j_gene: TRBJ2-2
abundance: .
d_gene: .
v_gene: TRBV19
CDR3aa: CASTHSGELFF
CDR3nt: TGTGCCAGTACCCACTCCGGGGAGCTGTTTTTT

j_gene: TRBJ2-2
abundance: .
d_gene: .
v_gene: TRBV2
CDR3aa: CASRIDSVGELFF
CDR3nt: TGTGCCAGCCGCATTGATTCGGTCGGGGAGCTGTTTTTT

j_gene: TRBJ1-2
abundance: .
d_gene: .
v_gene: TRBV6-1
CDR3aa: CASSERGRAGGYTF
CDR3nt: TGTGCCAGCAGTGAAAGGGGTCGGGCCGGGGGCTACACCTTC

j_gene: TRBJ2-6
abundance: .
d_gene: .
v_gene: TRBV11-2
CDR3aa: CASSSAGFGANVLTF
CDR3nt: TGTGCCAGCAGCTCCGCAGGGTTCGGGGCCAACGTCCTGACTTTC

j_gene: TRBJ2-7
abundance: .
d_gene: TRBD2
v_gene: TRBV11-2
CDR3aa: CASSLGGWAGVSYEQYF
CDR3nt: TGTGCCAGCAGCTTAGGGGGCTGGGCGGGAGTCTCCTACGAGCAGTACTTC

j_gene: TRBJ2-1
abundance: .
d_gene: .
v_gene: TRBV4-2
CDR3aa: CASSQVKGRANNEQFF
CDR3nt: TGTGCCAGCAGCCAAGTAAAGGGACGGGCGAACAATGAGCAGTTCTTC

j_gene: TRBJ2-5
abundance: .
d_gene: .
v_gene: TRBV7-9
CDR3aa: CASSLEGSGSTQYF
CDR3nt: TGTGCCAGCAGCTTAGAGGGAAGTGGGTCGACCCAGTACTTC